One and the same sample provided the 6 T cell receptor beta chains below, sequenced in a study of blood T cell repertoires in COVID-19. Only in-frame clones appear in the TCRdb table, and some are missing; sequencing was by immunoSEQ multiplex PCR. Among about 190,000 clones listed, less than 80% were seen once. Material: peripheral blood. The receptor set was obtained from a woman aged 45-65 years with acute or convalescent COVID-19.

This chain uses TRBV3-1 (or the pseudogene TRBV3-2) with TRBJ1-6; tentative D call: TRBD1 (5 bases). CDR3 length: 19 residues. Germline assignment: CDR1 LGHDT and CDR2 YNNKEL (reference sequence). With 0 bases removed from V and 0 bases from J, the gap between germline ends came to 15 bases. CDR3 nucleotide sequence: TGTGCCAGCAGCCAAGATTGGGGCGGGGGAATCTCCTATAATTCACCCCTCCACTTT. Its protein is CASSQDWGGGISYNSPLHF.

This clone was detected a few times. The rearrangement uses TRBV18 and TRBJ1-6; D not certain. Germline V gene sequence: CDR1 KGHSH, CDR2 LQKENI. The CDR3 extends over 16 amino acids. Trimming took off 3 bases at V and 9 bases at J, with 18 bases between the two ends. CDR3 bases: TGTGCCAGCTCACCCCCCAAGGGAGGGTCGGGTTCACCCCTCCACTTT. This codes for CASSPPKGGSGSPLHF.

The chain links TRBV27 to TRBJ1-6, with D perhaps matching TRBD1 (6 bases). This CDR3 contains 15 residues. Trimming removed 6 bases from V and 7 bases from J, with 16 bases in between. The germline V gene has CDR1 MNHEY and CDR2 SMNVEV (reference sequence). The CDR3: CASRRGGTGNSPLHF. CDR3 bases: TGTGCCAGCAGACGCGGAGGCACAGGGAATTCACCCCTCCACTTT.

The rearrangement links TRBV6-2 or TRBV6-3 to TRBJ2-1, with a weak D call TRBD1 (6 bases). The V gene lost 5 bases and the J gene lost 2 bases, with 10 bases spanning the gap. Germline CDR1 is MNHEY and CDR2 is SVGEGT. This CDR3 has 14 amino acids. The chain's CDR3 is CASSPGHTYNEQFF. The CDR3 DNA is TGTGCCAGCAGTCCGGGACACACCTACAATGAGCAGTTCTTC.

CDR3: CASSQTGQVQYQETQYF. DNA for the CDR3: TGTGCCAGCAGCCAAACAGGACAAGTACAGTACCAAGAGACCCAGTACTTC. The V and J genes are TRBV3-1 (or the pseudogene TRBV3-2) and TRBJ2-5, with D perhaps matching TRBD1 (5 bases). V lost 2 bases and J 0 bases, leaving 16 bases between the germline ends. The CDR3 runs to 17 residues. Per the germline V gene, CDR1 is LGHDT and CDR2 is YNNKEL (reference sequence).

The CDR3 coding sequence is TGTGCCAGCAGCCCTCGGACAGGGGGTGGGGAGGGCTACACCTTC. It yields the protein CASSPRTGGGEGYTF. This chain links TRBV7-2 with TRBJ1-2; 10 nucleotides align to TRBD1. The CDR3 contains 15 residues. Germline V gene sequence: CDR1 SGHTA, CDR2 FQGNSA. V dropped 5 bases and J dropped 8; count of bases not matched to a gene: 11.